This TCR beta chain was sequenced during a study of blood T cell repertoires in COVID-19 (dated by TCRdb to the early 2020s). Regarding the study in general: The collaborator samples originated in the United States, Italy and Spain and spanned the acute and convalescent phases of COVID-19. Samples came from the ongoing ImmuneRACE study (first 160 participants) plus 1,254 subjects from 6 global collaborators. Where HLA class I and class II types were available, the types were taken from metadata supplied by the sample provider, not from assay-based typing. The prospective study material was composed of cDNA or gDNA derived from T cells, B-cell-depleted T cells, or PBMCs. The repertoires were released in a freely available public database intended as a resource for research on the immune response to SARS-CoV-2. Subjects who had been exposed to COVID-19, were actively infected with it, or had recovered from it provided the deeply sampled blood TCRbeta repertoires that made up the dataset. Sample metadata almost always included a de-identified subject ID, COVID-19 status, age in years and sex.

Collaborating institutions collected whole blood in K2EDTA tubes following their own protocols. For TCRbeta analysis, collaborator samples were shipped as frozen whole blood, as isolated PBMCs, or as DNA extracted from either sample type. TCRbeta CDR3 regions were amplified from genomic DNA using the immunoSEQ Assay, a bias-controlled multiplex PCR. Per the authors' processing: The number of nucleated cells in each sample was estimated from the amplification of reference gene primers within the assay. Sequence reads were collapsed and filtered to measure the absolute abundance of every unique TCRbeta CDR3 rearrangement. For each sample, productive Simpson clonality was calculated as the square root of Simpson's diversity index across productive rearrangements. TCRdb took over this immuneACCESS table, retaining in-frame rearrangements with V and J assigned. Such tables are incomplete; in checked studies, under half of the missing clones stem from an unresolved V gene, and the remainder is unexplained. The D gene and trimming were derived from the DNA, and the V and J assignments and clone size from that table. For this sample the table gives a few hundred thousand clones, of which roughly four fifths were detected only once. The top ten clonotypes cover about 1.2% of the sample.

V was cut back by 3 bases and J by 1 base, leaving a gap of 12 bases between them. The germline V gene sets CDR1 to MGHRA and CDR2 to YSYEKL. The cysteine opens and the phenylalanine closes a CDR3 of 16 amino acids. Of all the DNA, just the CDR3 is kept, 48 bases in frame from base 1. Results and caveats for the whole study, not just this receptor: The quantity of clinical and demographic metadata differed by source and by participant and was supplied without curation.

As to this clone: Its binding antigen is unknown. No quality values exist for individual bases; no much larger clone is one base distant.

The sequenced material came from peripheral blood. This receptor was identified in a human donor with acute or convalescent COVID-19. The donor label of this sample is uncertain. The chain is assembled from TRBV4-1 and TRBJ2-2; the D region possibly corresponds to TRBD2 (6 bases align). In nucleotides, the sequence is TGCGCCAGCAGCCATCCAGCGGGTGGGAACACCGGGGAGCTGTTTTTT. The encoded protein is CASSHPAGGNTGELFF.